These 27 T cell receptor beta chains share one sample of origin, sequenced in a study of cytomegalovirus exposure and HLA in healthy donors. The PCR employed 60 Vbeta primers together with 13 Jbeta primers. The method was immunoSEQ multiplex PCR; TCRdb's version includes in-frame clones alone and lacks a portion of them. In the table there are 85,000 to 130,000 clones, around 75% of which are singletons. Sequencing used PBMCs. The receptors derive from a middle-aged man in good health and CMV-seronegative.

The chain uses TRBV7-9 and TRBJ2-1; 7 bases are shared with TRBD1. This CDR3 region has 13 residues. Germline CDR1 and CDR2: SEHNR and FQNEAQ (reference sequence). V was pared by 5 bases and J by 4 bases, with 2 bases of the junction left unmatched. The CDR3, as DNA: TGTGCCAGCAGCCAGGGACAGTACAATGAGCAGTTCTTC. It translates to CASSQGQYNEQFF.

This clone came up a few times. This chain connects TRBV5-1 to TRBJ2-3; maybe TRBD1 (5 bases). Germline CDR1 SGHRS, CDR2 YFSETQ. Trimming pared 4 bases from V and 5 bases from J, leaving 20 bases between. This CDR3 region has 16 residues. CDR3 bases: TGCGCCAGCAGCCAGGCGCCTGTTTGGGGCGGAGATACGCAGTATTTT. This gives the protein CASSQAPVWGGDTQYF.

The rearrangement links TRBV19 to TRBJ2-7; a possible D gene is TRBD1 (5 bases). Trimming removed 6 bases at V and 0 bases at J, with 12 bases between. From germline, CDR1 is LNHDA and CDR2 SQIVND (reference sequence). This CDR3 contains 14 residues. The CDR3 is CASSGQDGSYEQYF. In DNA, the CDR3 is TGTGCCAGTAGCGGACAAGACGGCTCCTACGAGCAGTACTTC.

This chain joins TRBV5-6 and TRBJ1-1; unclear D gene. The CDR3 has 13 amino acids. CDR1 and CDR2 (germline): SGHDT, YYEEEE. The V and J ends lost 1 base and 0 bases respectively, with 4 bases between them. The CDR3 DNA reads TGTGCCAGCAGCTTGTCGGTGAACACTGAAGCTTTCTTT. This translates into CASSLSVNTEAFF. The variable domain in full, with the rest retrieved from reference TRBV5-6 and TRBJ1-1, is DAGVTQSPTHLIKTRGQQVTLRCSPKSGHDTVSWYQQALGQGPQFIFQYYEEEERQRGNFPDRFSGHQFPNYSSELNVNALLLGDSALYLCASSLSVNTEAFFGQGTRLTVV.

The chain uses TRBV4-1 and TRBJ2-5; D is uncertain. V gave up 5 bases and J gave up 1 base, with 11 bases separating them. Germline-derived CDR1 and CDR2 are MGHRA and YSYEKL. The CDR3 consists of 14 residues. CDR3 residues: CASSAPRSQETQYF. The CDR3 DNA reads TGCGCCAGCAGCGCCCCTAGATCCCAAGAGACCCAGTACTTC.

The J gene is TRBJ1-4, the V gene TRBV15; 7 positions agree with TRBD1. CDR1 LNHNV and CDR2 YYDKDF come from the germline V gene (reference sequence). Trimming cost V 6 bases and J 7 bases; bases outside gene matches: 8. The CDR3 loop spans 14 amino acids. This chain's CDR3 is CATSKGGAGEKLFF. As DNA, the CDR3 is TGTGCCACCAGTAAAGGGGGCGCGGGTGAAAAACTGTTTTTT.

The chain couples TRBV11-2 to TRBJ2-2; 10 bases line up with TRBD2. With 2 bases clipped from V and 6 bases from J, the junction kept 3 bases outside the gene matches. Per germline, CDR1 SGHAT and CDR2 FQNNGV. This CDR3 contains 15 residues. The chain's CDR3 is CASSLLAGGAGELFF. CDR3 sequence (DNA): TGTGCCAGCAGCTTATTAGCGGGGGGAGCCGGGGAGCTGTTTTTT.

The chain recombines TRBV9 with TRBJ1-1, with 9 positions matching TRBD1. CDR3 length: 14 residues. J gave up 5 bases and V 3 bases, and 5 bases lay outside the gene matches. Germline-derived CDR1 and CDR2 are SGDLS and YYNGEE. CDR3 in DNA: TGTGCCAGCAGCGCCTTGACAGGGGGAACTGAAGCTTTCTTT. Encoded protein: CASSALTGGTEAFF.

V usage is TRBV18 and J usage is TRBJ2-5; the match to TRBD2 covers 7 bases. This CDR3 is built from 15 residues. V shed 0 bases and J 5 bases; nucleotides not matched to a gene: 6. Germline V gene data show CDR1 as KGHSH and CDR2 as LQKENI. The chain's CDR3 is CASSPPRNSGETQYF. The CDR3 bases are TGTGCCAGCTCACCACCGAGGAATAGCGGGGAGACCCAGTACTTC.

This sequence joins TRBV27 and TRBJ2-3; 7 bases are a match to TRBD1. The CDR3 consists of 13 residues. Germline V lookup: CDR1 MNHEY, CDR2 SMNVEV (reference sequence). The junction had 4 bases not matched to a gene; V was cut back by 4 bases and J by 6 bases. This CDR3 is CASSWTGVDTQYF. The CDR3 bases are TGTGCCAGCAGTTGGACAGGTGTGGATACGCAGTATTTT.

The chain joins TRBV20-1 to TRBJ1-1, with D possibly matching TRBD1 (5 bases). The CDR3 consists of 11 residues. The V end lost 6 bases, the J end lost 9 bases, and 14 bases lay between the germline ends. The germline V gene encodes CDR1 DFQATT and CDR2 SNEGSKA (reference sequence). CDR3 sequence (DNA): TGCAGTGCCCTCTTCGGGGGGAAAGCTTTCTTT. It translates to CSALFGGKAFF.

This sequence joins TRBV9 and TRBJ1-4; D perhaps matches TRBD1 (5 bases). CDR3 size: 15 residues. Trimming left V 0 bases short and J 5 bases short, with 11 bases between. CDR1 is SGDLS and CDR2 is YYNGEE in the germline V gene. The CDR3 nucleotides read TGTGCCAGCAGCGTAGCGATACAGGACAATGAAAAACTGTTTTTT. Amino acids: CASSVAIQDNEKLFF. The full variable domain, with the rest looked up from reference TRBV9 and TRBJ1-4, is DSGVTQTPKHLITATGQRVTLRCSPRSGDLSVYWYQQSLDQGLQFLIQYYNGEERAKGNILERFSAQQFPDLHSELNLSSLELGDSALYFCASSVAIQDNEKLFFGSGTQLSVL.

This chain uses TRBV2 with TRBJ2-7; 9 nucleotides align to TRBD1. Germline V gene lookup returns CDR1 SNHLY and CDR2 FYNNEI. The trim removed 0 bases at V and 6 bases at J, leaving 6 bases unmatched. The CDR3 is made up of 15 amino acids. For the CDR3, the DNA is TGTGCCAGCAGTGAAGCGGGGACAGGGTACGGCGAGCAGTACTTC. The encoded protein is CASSEAGTGYGEQYF.

The chain couples TRBV6-1 to TRBJ1-5; 7 bases line up with TRBD1. This CDR3 is 15 amino acids long. Trimming at V came to 6 bases and at J to 0 bases, leaving 5 bases not matched to a gene. Germline-derived CDR1 and CDR2 are MNHNS and SASEGT. The CDR3: CASSATGVSNQPQHF. DNA of the CDR3: TGTGCCAGCAGCGCAACAGGGGTTAGCAATCAGCCCCAGCATTTT.

The rearrangement links TRBV7-8 to TRBJ1-1; 7 bases map to TRBD1. Germline CDR1 and CDR2: SGHVS and FQNEAQ. The V and J ends lost 1 base and 0 bases, in that order; junction bases with no gene match: 2. The CDR3 runs 15 residues. CDR3 region: CASSLVGGMNTEAFF. The CDR3 DNA reads as TGTGCCAGCAGCTTAGTAGGGGGCATGAACACTGAAGCTTTCTTT. The full variable domain, in which reference TRBV7-8 and TRBJ1-1 provide the parts outside the CDR3, is GAGVSQSPRYKVAKRGQDVALRCDPISGHVSLFWYQQALGQGPEFLTYFQNEAQLDKSGLPSDRFFAERPEGSVSTLKIQRTQQEDSAVYLCASSLVGGMNTEAFFGQGTRLTVV.

The chain combines TRBV7-2 with TRBJ1-1; weak D call: TRBD1 (6 bases). CDR3 length equals 13 residues. Trimming took off 2 bases at V and 5 bases at J, with 9 bases between the two ends. Per the germline V gene, CDR1 is SGHTA and CDR2 is FQGNSA. Written as DNA, the CDR3 is TGTGCCAGCAGCTTAAACAGGGATACTGAAGCTTTCTTT. Its protein is CASSLNRDTEAFF.

The V gene is TRBV6-6, the J gene TRBJ1-1; D is uncertain. CDR3 size: 16 residues. V was trimmed by 2 bases and J by 0 bases, leaving 13 bases between them. CDR1 is MNHNY, CDR2 SVGAGI, per germline (reference sequence). Written as DNA, the CDR3 is TGTGCCAGCAGTTACCTCTACGGTAGCATGAACACTGAAGCTTTCTTT. Amino acid sequence: CASSYLYGSMNTEAFF.

CDR3 coding DNA: TGTGCCAGCAGCTGGGCGGCTACTAGCGGGGGCACAGATACGCAGTATTTT. It codes for CASSWAATSGGTDTQYF. The chain couples TRBV5-6 to TRBJ2-3; 10 bases map to TRBD2. CDR3 length equals 17 residues. V lost 3 bases, J lost 1 base, and 8 bases stayed unmatched. The germline V gene encodes CDR1 SGHDT and CDR2 YYEEEE.

The genes are TRBV6-1 and TRBJ1-5; D gene ambiguous. The CDR3 loop spans 16 amino acids. Germline V gene lookup returns CDR1 MNHNS and CDR2 SASEGT. Trimming removed 0 bases at V and 4 bases at J, with 13 bases between. CDR3 in amino acids: CASSEARVSFNQPQHF. In DNA form, the CDR3 reads TGTGCCAGCAGTGAAGCGCGGGTCAGTTTTAATCAGCCCCAGCATTTT.

V gene TRBV7-8 combines with J gene TRBJ2-1; 8 positions match TRBD2. CDR3 size: 16 residues. Trimming took 5 bases from V and 4 from J; bases not matched to a gene: 10. CDR1 SGHVS and CDR2 FQNEAQ come from the germline V gene. CDR3 loop: CASSIQRGREYNEQFF. CDR3 nucleotide sequence: TGTGCCAGCAGCATTCAGCGGGGGCGGGAATACAATGAGCAGTTCTTC.

Only a few counts were recorded for this clone. The chain recombines TRBV5-8 with TRBJ1-3; the match to TRBD1 covers 9 bases. The ends lost 1 base at V and 0 bases at J; junction bases unmatched: 8. CDR1 and CDR2 (germline): SGHTS, YDEGEE. The CDR3 covers 18 residues. CDR3 coding DNA: TGTGCCAGCAGCTTGAGCGGACAGGGGTTAATCTCTGGAAACACCATATATTTT. Amino acids: CASSLSGQGLISGNTIYF.

V is TRBV6-1 and J is TRBJ2-7; the match to TRBD2 covers 10 bases. CDR1 and CDR2 (germline): MNHNS, SASEGT. Trimming cost V 4 bases and J 2 bases; bases outside gene matches: 2. The CDR3 is 14 residues long. CDR3 DNA: TGTGCCAGCAGTGGCAGCGGGGGGGCCTACGAGCAGTACTTC. This encodes CASSGSGGAYEQYF.

This chain connects TRBV4-1 to TRBJ1-1; TRBD1 might be the D (5 bases). The CDR3 loop spans 16 amino acids. Germline CDR1 and CDR2: MGHRA and YSYEKL. Trimming took off 5 bases at V and 0 bases at J, with 16 bases between the two ends. CDR3 region: CASSKGASTMNTEAFF. The CDR3 bases are TGCGCCAGCAGCAAAGGGGCCAGTACCATGAACACTGAAGCTTTCTTT.

The genes are TRBV5-5 and TRBJ1-4; 10 positions match TRBD1. The CDR3 runs to 15 residues. With V trimmed by 4 bases and J by 7 bases, 7 bases remained unmatched. The germline gives CDR1 SGHKS, CDR2 YYEKEE (reference sequence). CDR3 nucleotide sequence: TGTGCCAGCAGCGATGGACAGGGGGTTGGTGAAAAACTGTTTTTT. Residues: CASSDGQGVGEKLFF.

The chain links TRBV19 to TRBJ1-3, with 8 bases aligning to TRBD1. Trimming took 7 bases from V and 4 from J; bases not matched to a gene: 6. CDR1 is LNHDA and CDR2 is SQIVND in the germline V gene (reference sequence). The CDR3 is 14 residues long. The CDR3 loop reads CASIRTGLGNTIYF. CDR3 coding DNA: TGTGCCAGTATCCGGACAGGGCTAGGAAACACCATATATTTT.

This clone has a handful of counts. The gene calls are TRBV7-9 and TRBJ1-2; D call uncertain. The CDR3 spans 12 residues. Germline V gives CDR1 SEHNR, CDR2 FQNEAQ (reference sequence). Trimming took 5 bases from V and 7 from J, leaving 11 bases between them. In DNA form, the CDR3 reads TGTGCCAGCAGCCGCGAACAGACTGGCTACACCTTC. It is translated as CASSREQTGYTF.

This clone appeared a few times. The rearrangement joins TRBV9 to TRBJ1-2; the match to TRBD1 covers 7 bases. Germline values: CDR1 SGDLS, CDR2 YYNGEE. This CDR3 comprises 14 residues. V lost 2 bases, J lost 8 bases, and 9 bases stayed unmatched. CDR3 bases: TGTGCCAGCAGCGTTCAGGGGGAAACGCTGGGCTACACCTTC. Translating it yields CASSVQGETLGYTF.